This is a list of T cell receptor beta chains from one sample in a study of cytomegalovirus exposure and HLA in healthy donors. Only in-frame clones appear in the TCRdb table, and some are missing; sequencing was by immunoSEQ multiplex PCR. The sample lists 100,000 to 150,000 clones; about 78% were seen once. Sample: PBMCs. These receptors came from a man aged 30 to 39 in good health and CMV-seronegative. Both conserved end residues are part of each CDR3. D genes are given only for firm matches. A row's size may be missing; if present it is once, few, many or a size class.

CDR3 protein: CASSLLGWGDEQFF; CDR3 DNA: TGTGCCAGCAGTTTATTGGGCTGGGGGGATGAGCAGTTCTTC; D gene: .; J gene: TRBJ2-1; clone size: .; V gene: TRBV27
CDR3 protein: CASSRTQGGSSNTEAFF; CDR3 DNA: TGTGCCAGCAGCCGGACGCAGGGAGGTTCTTCGAACACTGAAGCTTTCTTT; D gene: .; J gene: TRBJ1-1; clone size: few; V gene: TRBV7-9
CDR3 protein: CASNLGRPEGETQYF; CDR3 DNA: TGTGCCAGCAATCTGGGGCGGCCGGAGGGAGAGACCCAGTACTTC; D gene: .; J gene: TRBJ2-5; clone size: .; V gene: TRBV2
CDR3 protein: CASSSARTGPYEQYF; CDR3 DNA: TGCGCCAGCAGCAGCGCCAGAACAGGGCCCTACGAGCAGTACTTC; D gene: .; J gene: TRBJ2-7; clone size: .; V gene: TRBV5-1
CDR3 protein: CASKSALAGGARADTQYF; CDR3 DNA: TGCGCCAGCAAATCGGCACTAGCGGGGGGGGCCCGGGCAGATACGCAGTATTTT; D gene: TRBD2; J gene: TRBJ2-3; clone size: few; V gene: TRBV5-1
CDR3 protein: CASSQERQNQPQHF; CDR3 DNA: TGCGCCAGCAGCCAAGAGCGACAGAATCAGCCCCAGCATTTT; D gene: .; J gene: TRBJ1-5; clone size: .; V gene: TRBV4-1
CDR3 protein: CASSLGQGHTDTQYF; CDR3 DNA: TGTGCCAGCAGCTTAGGACAGGGACACACAGATACGCAGTATTTT; D gene: TRBD1; J gene: TRBJ2-3; clone size: many; V gene: TRBV11-2
CDR3 protein: CASSQDRSGQGFNQPQHF; CDR3 DNA: TGCGCCAGCAGCCAAGATCGCTCGGGACAGGGTTTCAATCAGCCCCAGCATTTT; D gene: TRBD1; J gene: TRBJ1-5; clone size: .; V gene: TRBV4-1
CDR3 protein: CASWGLETQYF; CDR3 DNA: TGTGCCAGCTGGGGGCTGGAGACCCAGTACTTC; D gene: .; J gene: TRBJ2-5; clone size: .; V gene: TRBV2
CDR3 protein: CASSFFSGQGMNTEAFF; CDR3 DNA: TGCGCCAGCAGCTTTTTCTCTGGACAGGGCATGAACACTGAAGCTTTCTTT; D gene: TRBD1; J gene: TRBJ1-1; clone size: few; V gene: TRBV5-1
CDR3 protein: CAWGFGQGRAEAFF; CDR3 DNA: TGTGCCTGGGGATTTGGACAGGGAAGGGCTGAAGCTTTCTTT; D gene: TRBD1; J gene: TRBJ1-1; clone size: .; V gene: TRBV30
CDR3 protein: CATSRVPHNQPQHF; CDR3 DNA: TGTGCCACCAGCAGAGTCCCCCACAATCAGCCCCAGCATTTT; D gene: .; J gene: TRBJ1-5; clone size: .; V gene: TRBV15
CDR3 protein: CASSYSPAGESTQYF; CDR3 DNA: TGTGCCAGCAGTTACTCGCCAGCGGGGGAAAGTACGCAGTATTTT; D gene: TRBD2; J gene: TRBJ2-3; clone size: .; V gene: TRBV6-5
CDR3 protein: CASSFRQGSMNTEAFF; CDR3 DNA: TGTGCCAGCAGCTTCAGACAGGGATCCATGAACACTGAAGCTTTCTTT; D gene: TRBD1; J gene: TRBJ1-1; clone size: .; V gene: TRBV11-3
CDR3 protein: CATSRDPTEGDEAFF; CDR3 DNA: TGTGCCACCAGCAGAGATCCCACAGAGGGCGATGAAGCTTTCTTT; D gene: .; J gene: TRBJ1-1; clone size: .; V gene: TRBV15
CDR3 protein: CASRDRGSGNTIYF; CDR3 DNA: TGTGCCAGCAGGGACAGGGGATCTGGAAACACCATATATTTT; D gene: TRBD1; J gene: TRBJ1-3; clone size: .; V gene: TRBV28
CDR3 protein: CASSFVGNTEAFF; CDR3 DNA: TGCGCCAGCAGTTTTGTCGGGAACACTGAAGCTTTCTTT; D gene: .; J gene: TRBJ1-1; clone size: .; V gene: TRBV5-1
CDR3 protein: CASSYSGGGQETQYF; CDR3 DNA: TGTGCCAGCAGTTACTCGGGGGGGGGCCAAGAGACCCAGTACTTC; D gene: TRBD2; J gene: TRBJ2-5; clone size: few; V gene: TRBV6-6
CDR3 protein: CASSQAWGGDEQYF; CDR3 DNA: TGTGCCAGCAGCCAAGCGTGGGGAGGCGACGAGCAGTACTTC; D gene: .; J gene: TRBJ2-7; clone size: .; V gene: TRBV5-8
CDR3 protein: CASRQGTGGDYEQYF; CDR3 DNA: TGTGCCAGCAGACAAGGGACAGGGGGCGACTACGAGCAGTACTTC; D gene: TRBD1; J gene: TRBJ2-7; clone size: once; V gene: TRBV7-3
CDR3 protein: CASSWGLAGGPRGQYF; CDR3 DNA: TGTGCCAGCAGCTGGGGACTAGCGGGGGGTCCCCGTGGGCAGTACTTC; D gene: TRBD2; J gene: TRBJ2-7; clone size: .; V gene: TRBV5-4
CDR3 protein: CASSVAGGPETQYF; CDR3 DNA: TGTGCCAGCAGCGTAGCGGGGGGGCCGGAGACCCAGTACTTC; D gene: TRBD2; J gene: TRBJ2-5; clone size: .; V gene: TRBV9
CDR3 protein: CASSKLADNTDTQYF; CDR3 DNA: TGTGCCAGCAGTAAGCTTGCGGACAATACAGATACGCAGTATTTT; D gene: .; J gene: TRBJ2-3; clone size: few; V gene: TRBV5-4
CDR3 protein: CASSPPGGLGDTQYF; CDR3 DNA: TGTGCCAGCTCACCCCCGGGGGGGCTGGGAGATACGCAGTATTTT; D gene: TRBD2; J gene: TRBJ2-3; clone size: .; V gene: TRBV18
CDR3 protein: CASSQELGGGVDTGELFF; CDR3 DNA: TGCGCCAGCAGCCAAGAATTGGGAGGTGGCGTGGACACCGGGGAGCTGTTTTTT; D gene: .; J gene: TRBJ2-2; clone size: .; V gene: TRBV4-3
CDR3 protein: CASSPAPDSPLHF; CDR3 DNA: TGTGCCAGCAGCCCAGCGCCGGATTCACCCCTCCACTTT; D gene: .; J gene: TRBJ1-6; clone size: .; V gene: TRBV14
CDR3 protein: CASRGTGEWGYTF; CDR3 DNA: TGTGCCAGCAGGGGGACGGGGGAATGGGGCTACACCTTC; D gene: .; J gene: TRBJ1-2; clone size: .; V gene: TRBV2
CDR3 protein: CASSPLVSTGNTEAFF; CDR3 DNA: TGTGCCAGCTCACCATTAGTCTCGACGGGGAACACTGAAGCTTTCTTT; D gene: .; J gene: TRBJ1-1; clone size: .; V gene: TRBV18
CDR3 protein: CASSYRPEQAGYTF; CDR3 DNA: TGTGCCAGCAGTTACCGTCCTGAACAGGCTGGCTACACCTTC; D gene: .; J gene: TRBJ1-2; clone size: .; V gene: TRBV6-6
CDR3 protein: CAWSVLGQETQYF; CDR3 DNA: TGTGCCTGGAGTGTGCTCGGTCAAGAGACCCAGTACTTC; D gene: .; J gene: TRBJ2-5; clone size: .; V gene: TRBV30
CDR3 protein: CASSRHSGGPEFF; CDR3 DNA: TGTGCCAGCAGCCGTCACTCAGGGGGTCCTGAGTTCTTC; D gene: TRBD1; J gene: TRBJ2-1; clone size: .; V gene: TRBV11-3
CDR3 protein: CASSQEQGWTEAFF; CDR3 DNA: TGCGCCAGCAGCCAAGAGCAGGGTTGGACTGAAGCTTTCTTT; D gene: .; J gene: TRBJ1-1; clone size: once; V gene: TRBV4-3
CDR3 protein: CASSPAGQGASNQPQHF; CDR3 DNA: TGTGCCAGCTCACCCGCCGGACAGGGGGCCTCCAATCAGCCCCAGCATTTT; D gene: TRBD1; J gene: TRBJ1-5; clone size: .; V gene: TRBV18
CDR3 protein: CASSQTSGGPPEQFF; CDR3 DNA: TGTGCCAGCAGCCAAACTAGCGGGGGGCCTCCCGAGCAGTTCTTC; D gene: TRBD2; J gene: TRBJ2-1; clone size: .; V gene: TRBV7-8
CDR3 protein: CATSSDKIQETQYF; CDR3 DNA: TGTGCCACCAGCAGCGACAAGATCCAAGAGACCCAGTACTTC; D gene: .; J gene: TRBJ2-5; clone size: .; V gene: TRBV15
CDR3 protein: CASSFLAGEETQYF; CDR3 DNA: TGCGCCAGCAGCTTCCTAGCGGGGGAAGAGACCCAGTACTTC; D gene: TRBD2; J gene: TRBJ2-5; clone size: few; V gene: TRBV5-1
CDR3 protein: CASSPILTPGVAEKLFF; CDR3 DNA: TGTGCCAGCTCACCAATTTTAACCCCCGGTGTCGCGGAAAAACTGTTTTTT; D gene: .; J gene: TRBJ1-4; clone size: .; V gene: TRBV18
CDR3 protein: CASRPERGGIGELFF; CDR3 DNA: TGTGCCAGCCGACCGGAGCGGGGGGGAATCGGGGAGCTGTTTTTT; D gene: TRBD2; J gene: TRBJ2-2; clone size: few; V gene: TRBV2
CDR3 protein: CASSHQPSGQGRYGYTF; CDR3 DNA: TGCGCCAGCAGCCATCAACCTTCGGGACAGGGAAGATATGGCTACACCTTC; D gene: TRBD1; J gene: TRBJ1-2; clone size: .; V gene: TRBV4-1
CDR3 protein: CASSPTPGLGPWNEQFF; CDR3 DNA: TGCGCCAGCAGTCCTACTCCGGGACTCGGCCCCTGGAATGAGCAGTTCTTC; D gene: .; J gene: TRBJ2-1; clone size: .; V gene: TRBV4-1
CDR3 protein: CSADMLEQYF; CDR3 DNA: TGCAGTGCCGACATGCTCGAGCAGTACTTC; D gene: .; J gene: TRBJ2-7; clone size: .; V gene: TRBV20-1
CDR3 protein: CSSSLGTGDGYTF; CDR3 DNA: TGTTCCAGCAGCCTAGGGACAGGGGATGGCTACACCTTC; D gene: TRBD1; J gene: TRBJ1-2; clone size: .; V gene: TRBV7-9
CDR3 protein: CASSYSLTENTEAFF; CDR3 DNA: TGTGCCAGCAGTTACTCTCTTACAGAGAACACTGAAGCTTTCTTT; D gene: .; J gene: TRBJ1-1; clone size: few; V gene: TRBV6-6
CDR3 protein: CASSQALAAGANVLTF; CDR3 DNA: TGCGCCAGCAGCCAAGCACTCGCGGCTGGGGCCAACGTCCTGACTTTC; D gene: .; J gene: TRBJ2-6; clone size: .; V gene: TRBV4-1
CDR3 protein: CASTRGTGTTEQYF; CDR3 DNA: TGTGCCAGTACCAGGGGGACAGGGACCACCGAGCAGTACTTC; D gene: TRBD1; J gene: TRBJ2-7; clone size: few; V gene: TRBV19
CDR3 protein: CASSLGASYEQYF; CDR3 DNA: TGTGCCAGCAGCTTAGGAGCTTCCTACGAGCAGTACTTC; D gene: .; J gene: TRBJ2-7; clone size: .; V gene: TRBV11-3
CDR3 protein: CALRDTNSGNTIYF; CDR3 DNA: TGTGCCCTCCGGGACACGAACTCTGGAAACACCATATATTTT; D gene: .; J gene: TRBJ1-3; clone size: once; V gene: TRBV10-3
CDR3 protein: CASSPTGTGMPQHF; CDR3 DNA: TGCGCCAGCAGCCCCACCGGGACAGGGATGCCCCAGCATTTT; D gene: TRBD1; J gene: TRBJ1-5; clone size: .; V gene: TRBV4-1
CDR3 protein: CASSHEGQGVGDTQYF; CDR3 DNA: TGCGCCAGCAGCCATGAGGGACAGGGGGTTGGGGATACGCAGTATTTT; D gene: TRBD1; J gene: TRBJ2-3; clone size: .; V gene: TRBV4-1
CDR3 protein: CASSFPTAGGGYTF; CDR3 DNA: TGTGCCAGCAGTTTTCCAACAGCGGGAGGAGGCTACACCTTC; D gene: .; J gene: TRBJ1-2; clone size: few; V gene: TRBV2
CDR3 protein: CASSPPSSAYEQYF; CDR3 DNA: TGTGCCAGCTCACCACCATCTAGTGCCTACGAGCAGTACTTC; D gene: .; J gene: TRBJ2-7; clone size: .; V gene: TRBV18
CDR3 protein: CASSMKTRQYF; CDR3 DNA: TGTGCCAGTAGTATGAAAACCAGGCAGTACTTC; D gene: .; J gene: TRBJ2-7; clone size: .; V gene: TRBV19